This T cell receptor beta chain was sequenced during a study of blood T cells in healthy people across ages. The use of a sample-barcoded 5' primer and a J-beta primer mix characterized a second PCR of about 6 to 11 cycles. TCRdb re-called the 5' RACE reads through MiXCR, storing one row per CDR3 protein. The data show hundreds of thousands of distinct CDR3 sequences, around 54% seen once. Per germline, CDR1 MNHEY and CDR2 SVGAGI. The CDR3 spans 16 residues. Trimming took off 0 bases at V and 3 bases at J, with 14 bases between the two ends. Points from the study as a whole: Observed TCR beta diversity per million T cells went down as age went up. This fall followed a roughly linear course with age.

With respect to this clonotype: Its specificity is not known.

The sample comprised blood. V gene TRBV6-5 combines with J gene TRBJ2-5; maybe TRBD1 (6 bases). The origin of this receptor is a man between 60 and 70 years old in good health. This chain's CDR3 is CASSYSMGAGKETQYF. CDR3 nucleotides: TGTGCCAGCAGTTACTCGATGGGGGCCGGAAAAGAGACCCAGTACTTC.